This paragraph covers one TCR beta chain sequence. Its specificity is unknown. The record originates from a study of cytomegalovirus exposure and HLA in healthy donors. With 3 bases removed from V and 8 bases from J, the gap between germline ends came to 18 bases. Germline loops: CDR1 SGHRS, CDR2 YFSETQ. The CDR3 length is 16 residues. Both 60 Vbeta primers and 13 Jbeta primers went into the PCR. Generated by immunoSEQ multiplex PCR, the TCRdb table keeps only in-frame clones and is missing some. Of about 68,000 clones in the sample, roughly four fifths are singletons; the top ten hold 6.5%. General study points: Generally TCR sequences proved uncommon, though certain public TCRs appeared in numerous donors.

The TCR sequence derives from a human donor in good health. Specimen: PBMCs. V is TRBV5-1 and J is TRBJ1-6; possibly TRBD1 for D (6 bases). CDR3 in amino acids: CASSSNLQGRHSPLHF. CDR3 in DNA: TGCGCCAGCAGCTCAAACCTACAGGGCAGGCATTCACCCCTCCACTTT.